This record covers a single T cell receptor (beta chain). The antigen remains undetermined. These data belong to a study of T cells in localized non-small cell lung cancer. Study-wide findings and caveats: Compared with tumor, uninvolved adjacent lung displayed greater T cell clonality, ranking highest overall. It remains possible that heterogeneity exists, since only one tumor region was sequenced. In adjacent lung appeared a median 57 of the top 100 tumor clones.

The germline gives CDR1 MNHEY, CDR2 SVGAGI. The CDR3 is 14 residues long. V shed 4 bases and J shed 4 bases, with 11 bases lying between them. Only in-frame clones appear in the TCRdb table, and some are missing; sequencing was by immunoSEQ multiplex PCR. The sample carries tens of thousands of clones, about nine tenths recorded once. The origin of this receptor is a man between 40 and 69 years old with stage I squamous cell lung carcinoma. V and J are TRBV6-5 and TRBJ1-5; D gene uncertain. The input for sequencing was peripheral blood, taken before any cancer treatment. The CDR3 loop is CASSLVGKNQPQHF. For the CDR3, the DNA is TGTGCCAGCAGTTTGGTGGGCAAAAATCAGCCCCAGCATTTT.